This TCR beta chain derives from a study of a mutant IDH1 vaccine in newly diagnosed glioma. Study as a whole: There were 62.5% males and 37.5% females among treated patients, whose mean age was approximately 38 years.

About this clone itself: Its antigen is unknown.

The CDR3 is 18 amino acids. Germline V gene lookup returns CDR1 ENHRY and CDR2 SYGVKD. Trimming stripped 3 bases from V and 0 bases from J, with 15 bases between. TCRdb keeps only in-frame clones here, not all; method: immunoSEQ multiplex PCR. The table has about 72,000 clones, about 80% seen once. Time point described: week 23, last vaccination. The content of each vaccine dose was 300 ug of mutant IDH1 20-mer peptide, and topical imiquimod accompanied it. Patients carried new grade 3 or 4 IDH1-mutant astrocytomas lacking nuclear ATRX. This specimen was PBMCs, taken from a glioma patient whose treatment included an IDH1 peptide vaccine. The rearrangement joins TRBV10-3 to TRBJ2-6, with a possible D match to TRBD2 (5 bases). The TCR sequence derives from a man between 18 and 29 years old with glioma. The DNA of the CDR3 is TGTGCCATCAGTGACGAGGGCCTACTGGGCTCTGGGGCCAACGTCCTGACTTTC. Its protein product is CAISDEGLLGSGANVLTF.